This T cell receptor (beta chain) was observed in a study of blood T cell repertoires in COVID-19. About the research overall: The origin of the acute and convalescent COVID-19 samples was the United States, Italy and Spain.

The CDR3 has 16 amino acids. With 4 bases clipped from V and 2 bases from J, the junction kept 7 bases outside the gene matches. Germline CDR1 and CDR2: KGHSH and LQKENI. Authors' data handling: Reference gene primer amplification gave nucleated cell count estimates. Profiled with immunoSEQ multiplex PCR; TCRdb holds only in-frame clones, not every one. D and trimming were read from the DNA, whereas the V and J calls and clone size are those reported in that table. This table has 200,000 to 300,000 clones, around 87% appearing once. This clone has just one count. This TCR was recovered from a woman in her forties or fifties with acute or convalescent COVID-19. This chain joins TRBV18 and TRBJ2-1; 8 bases match TRBD1. The sequencing input was peripheral blood. The CDR3 bases are TGTGCCAGCTCACAAGACAGGGGAGGCACCTACAATGAGCAGTTCTTC. Its protein product is CASSQDRGGTYNEQFF. The full variable domain, rest sourced from reference TRBV18 and TRBJ2-1, is NAGVMQNPRHLVRRRGQEARLRCSPMKGHSHVYWYRQLPEEGLKFMVYLQKENIIDESGMPKERFSAEFPKEGPSILRIQQVVRGDSAAYFCASSQDRGGTYNEQFFGPGTRLTVL.